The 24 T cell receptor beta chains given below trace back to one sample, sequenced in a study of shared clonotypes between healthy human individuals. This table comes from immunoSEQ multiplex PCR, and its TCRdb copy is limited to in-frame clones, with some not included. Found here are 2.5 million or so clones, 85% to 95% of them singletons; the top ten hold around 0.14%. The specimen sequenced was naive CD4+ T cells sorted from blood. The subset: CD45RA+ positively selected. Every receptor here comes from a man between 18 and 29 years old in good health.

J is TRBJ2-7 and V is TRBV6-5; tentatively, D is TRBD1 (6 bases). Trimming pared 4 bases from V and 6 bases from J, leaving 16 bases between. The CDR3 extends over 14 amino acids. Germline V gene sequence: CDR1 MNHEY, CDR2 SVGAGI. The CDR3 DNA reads TGTGCCAGCAGTTCCTCAAGGACAGCTCCCGAGCAGTACTTC. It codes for CASSSSRTAPEQYF.

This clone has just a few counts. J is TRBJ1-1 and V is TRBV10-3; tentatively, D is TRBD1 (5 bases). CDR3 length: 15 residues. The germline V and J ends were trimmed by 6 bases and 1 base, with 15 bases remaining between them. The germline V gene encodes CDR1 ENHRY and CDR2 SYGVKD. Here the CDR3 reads CAISSRSGANTEAFF. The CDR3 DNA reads TGTGCCATCAGCTCCAGGTCTGGGGCGAACACTGAAGCTTTCTTT.

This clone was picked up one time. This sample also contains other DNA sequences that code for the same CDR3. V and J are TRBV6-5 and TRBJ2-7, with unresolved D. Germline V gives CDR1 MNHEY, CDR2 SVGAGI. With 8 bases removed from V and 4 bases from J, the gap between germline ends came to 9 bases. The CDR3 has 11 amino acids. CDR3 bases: TGTGCCAGCTCCCTCGGGTACGAGCAGTACTTC. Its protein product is CASSLGYEQYF.

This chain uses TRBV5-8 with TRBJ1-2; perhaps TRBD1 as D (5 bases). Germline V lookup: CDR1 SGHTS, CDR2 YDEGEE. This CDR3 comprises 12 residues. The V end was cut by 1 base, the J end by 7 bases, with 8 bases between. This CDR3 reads CASSLPGVGYTF. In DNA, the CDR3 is TGTGCCAGCAGCTTGCCGGGGGTTGGCTACACCTTC.

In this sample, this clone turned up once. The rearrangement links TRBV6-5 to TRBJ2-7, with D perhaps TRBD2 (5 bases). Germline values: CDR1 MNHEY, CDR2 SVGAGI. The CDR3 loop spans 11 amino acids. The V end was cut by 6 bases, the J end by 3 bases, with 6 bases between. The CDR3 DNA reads TGTGCCAGCAGGGACTTCTACGAGCAGTACTTC. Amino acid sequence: CASRDFYEQYF.

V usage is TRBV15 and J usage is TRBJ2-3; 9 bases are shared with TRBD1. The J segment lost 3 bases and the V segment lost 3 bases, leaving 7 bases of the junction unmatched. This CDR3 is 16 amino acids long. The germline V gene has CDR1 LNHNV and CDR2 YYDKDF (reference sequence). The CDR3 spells CATSRDRGRGTDTQYF. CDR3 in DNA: TGTGCCACCAGCAGGGACAGGGGTCGTGGGACAGATACGCAGTATTTT.

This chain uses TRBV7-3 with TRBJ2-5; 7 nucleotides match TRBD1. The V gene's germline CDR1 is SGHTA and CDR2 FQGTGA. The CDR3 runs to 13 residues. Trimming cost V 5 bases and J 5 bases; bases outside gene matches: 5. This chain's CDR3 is CASSPGDSETQYF. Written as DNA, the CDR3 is TGTGCCAGCAGCCCAGGGGACAGCGAGACCCAGTACTTC.

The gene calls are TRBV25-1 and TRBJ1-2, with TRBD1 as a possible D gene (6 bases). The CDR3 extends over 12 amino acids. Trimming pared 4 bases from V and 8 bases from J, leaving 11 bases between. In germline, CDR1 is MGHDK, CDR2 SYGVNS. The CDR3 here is CASSGGQMGYTF. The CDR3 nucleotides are TGTGCCAGCAGTGGGGGACAAATGGGCTACACCTTC.

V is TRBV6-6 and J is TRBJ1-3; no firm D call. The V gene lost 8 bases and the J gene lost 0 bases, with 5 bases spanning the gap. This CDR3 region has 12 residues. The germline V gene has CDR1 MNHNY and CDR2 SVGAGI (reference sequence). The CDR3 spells CASGSSGNTIYF. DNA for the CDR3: TGTGCCAGCGGGAGCTCTGGAAACACCATATATTTT.

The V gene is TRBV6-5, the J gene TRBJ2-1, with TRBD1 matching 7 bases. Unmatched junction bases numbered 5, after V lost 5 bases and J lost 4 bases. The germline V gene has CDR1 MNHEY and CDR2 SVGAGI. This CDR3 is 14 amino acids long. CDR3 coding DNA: TGTGCCAGCAGTCGGGGACAGCTTTACAATGAGCAGTTCTTC. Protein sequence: CASSRGQLYNEQFF.

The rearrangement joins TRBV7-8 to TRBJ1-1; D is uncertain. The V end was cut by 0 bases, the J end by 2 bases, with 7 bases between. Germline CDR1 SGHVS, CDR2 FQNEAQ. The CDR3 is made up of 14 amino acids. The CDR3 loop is CASSLASLNTEAFF. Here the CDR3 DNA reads TGTGCCAGCAGCTTAGCCAGCCTTAACACTGAAGCTTTCTTT.

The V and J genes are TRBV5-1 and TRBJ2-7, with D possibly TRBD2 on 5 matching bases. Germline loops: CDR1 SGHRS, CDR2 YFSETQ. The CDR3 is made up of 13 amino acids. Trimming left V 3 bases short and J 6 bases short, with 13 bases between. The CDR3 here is CASSWPQAGEQYF. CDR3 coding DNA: TGCGCCAGCAGCTGGCCCCAGGCGGGCGAGCAGTACTTC.

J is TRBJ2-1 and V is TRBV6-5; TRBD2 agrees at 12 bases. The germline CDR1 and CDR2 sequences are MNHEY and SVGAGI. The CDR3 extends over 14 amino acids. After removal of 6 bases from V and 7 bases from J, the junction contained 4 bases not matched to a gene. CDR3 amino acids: CASRTTSGRNEQFF. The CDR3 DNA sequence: TGTGCCAGCAGGACGACTAGCGGGAGAAATGAGCAGTTCTTC.

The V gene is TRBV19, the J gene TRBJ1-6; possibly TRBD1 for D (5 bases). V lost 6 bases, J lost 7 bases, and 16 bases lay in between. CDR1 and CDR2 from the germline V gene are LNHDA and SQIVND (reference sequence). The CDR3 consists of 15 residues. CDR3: CASSPTDLGNSPLHF. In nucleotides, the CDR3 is TGTGCCAGTAGCCCGACAGACCTAGGAAATTCACCCCTCCACTTT.

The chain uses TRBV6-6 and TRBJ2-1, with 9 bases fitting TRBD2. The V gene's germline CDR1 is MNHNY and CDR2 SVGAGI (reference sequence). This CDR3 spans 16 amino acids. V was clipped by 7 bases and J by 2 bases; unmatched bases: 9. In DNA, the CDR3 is TGTGCCAGCACCCTGACTAGCGGAGCTCCCTACAATGAGCAGTTCTTC. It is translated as CASTLTSGAPYNEQFF.

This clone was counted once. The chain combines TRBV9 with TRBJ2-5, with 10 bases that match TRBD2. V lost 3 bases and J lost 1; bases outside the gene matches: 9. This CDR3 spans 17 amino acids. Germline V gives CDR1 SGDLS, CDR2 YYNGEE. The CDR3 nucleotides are TGTGCCAGCAGCGCCGCTGGGACTAGCGTATCCCAAGAGACCCAGTACTTC. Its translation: CASSAAGTSVSQETQYF.

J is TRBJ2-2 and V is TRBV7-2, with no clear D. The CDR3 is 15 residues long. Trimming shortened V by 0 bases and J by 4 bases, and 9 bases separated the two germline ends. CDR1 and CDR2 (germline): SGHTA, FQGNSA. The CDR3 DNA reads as TGTGCCAGCAGCTTAGCGGCAGGATTCACCGGGGAGCTGTTTTTT. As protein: CASSLAAGFTGELFF.

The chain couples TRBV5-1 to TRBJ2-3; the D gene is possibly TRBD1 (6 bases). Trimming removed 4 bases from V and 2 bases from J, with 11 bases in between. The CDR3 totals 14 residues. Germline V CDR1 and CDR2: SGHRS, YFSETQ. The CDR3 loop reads CASSPDSATDTQYF. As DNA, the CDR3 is TGCGCCAGCAGCCCGGACAGTGCCACAGATACGCAGTATTTT.

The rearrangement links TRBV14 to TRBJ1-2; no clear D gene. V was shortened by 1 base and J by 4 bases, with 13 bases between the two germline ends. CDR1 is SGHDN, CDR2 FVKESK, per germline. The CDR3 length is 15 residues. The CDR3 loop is CASSQGRGGFYGYTF. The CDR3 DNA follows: TGTGCCAGCAGCCAAGGGCGGGGAGGCTTCTATGGCTACACCTTC.

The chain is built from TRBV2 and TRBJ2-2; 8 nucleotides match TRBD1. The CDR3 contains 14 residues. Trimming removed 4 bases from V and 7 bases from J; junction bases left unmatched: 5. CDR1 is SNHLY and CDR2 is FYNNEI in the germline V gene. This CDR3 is CASSVGRGRGELFF. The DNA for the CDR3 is TGTGCCAGCAGTGTTGGCAGGGGGCGCGGGGAGCTGTTTTTT.

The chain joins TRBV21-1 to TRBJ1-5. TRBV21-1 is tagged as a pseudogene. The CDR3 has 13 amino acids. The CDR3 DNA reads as TGTGCCAGCAGGATCTGTAGCAATCAGCCCCAGCATTTT. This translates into CASRICSNQPQHF.

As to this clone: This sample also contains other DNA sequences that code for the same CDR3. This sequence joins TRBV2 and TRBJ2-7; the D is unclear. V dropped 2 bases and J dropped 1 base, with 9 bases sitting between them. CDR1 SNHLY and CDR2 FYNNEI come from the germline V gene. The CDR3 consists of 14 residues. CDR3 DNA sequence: TGTGCCAGCAGTGAAAGTGTTACTTCCTACGAGCAGTACTTC. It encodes CASSESVTSYEQYF.

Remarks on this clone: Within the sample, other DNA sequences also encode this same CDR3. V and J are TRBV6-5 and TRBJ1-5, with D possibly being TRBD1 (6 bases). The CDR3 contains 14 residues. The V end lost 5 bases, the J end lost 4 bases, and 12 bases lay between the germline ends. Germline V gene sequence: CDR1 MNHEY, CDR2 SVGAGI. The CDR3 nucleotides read TGTGCCAGCAGTCCGGGAGGGGGGAATCAGCCCCAGCATTTT. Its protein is CASSPGGGNQPQHF.

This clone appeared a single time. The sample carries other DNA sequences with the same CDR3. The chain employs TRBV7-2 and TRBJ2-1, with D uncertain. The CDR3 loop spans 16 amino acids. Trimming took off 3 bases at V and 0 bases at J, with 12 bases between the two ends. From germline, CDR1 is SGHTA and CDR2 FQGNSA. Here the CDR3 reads CASSLGPSSSYNEQFF. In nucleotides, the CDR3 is TGTGCCAGCAGCTTGGGCCCCTCAAGCTCCTACAATGAGCAGTTCTTC.